A selection of T cell receptor beta chains follows, all from one sample in a study of shared clonotypes between healthy human individuals. The protocol was immunoSEQ multiplex PCR, while the TCRdb copy is restricted to in-frame clones and leaves out a portion. The table includes hundreds of thousands of clones, about 96% detected once. Material: naive CD8+ T cells sorted from blood. The receptors derive from a woman in her 30s in good health. CDR3s include the opening cysteine and the closing phenylalanine or tryptophan. The D gene is left open where the match is weak. Part of the rows lack a size; the others show once, few, many or a class for expanded clones.

D gene: -; V gene: TRBV28; clone size: -; J gene: TRBJ2-3; CDR3 length: 16; CDR3 protein: CASREFRDKLTDTQYF; CDR3 DNA: TGTGCCAGCAGGGAGTTCCGGGACAAACTCACAGATACGCAGTATTTT
D gene: -; V gene: TRBV7-8; clone size: -; J gene: TRBJ2-1; CDR3 length: 13; CDR3 protein: CASSYTNDNEQFF; CDR3 DNA: TGTGCCAGCAGCTATACGAACGACAATGAGCAGTTCTTC
D gene: TRBD1; V gene: TRBV6-6; clone size: -; J gene: TRBJ2-5; CDR3 length: 15; CDR3 protein: CASSYTGVGEETQYF; CDR3 DNA: TGTGCCAGCAGCTATACAGGGGTTGGGGAAGAGACCCAGTACTTC
D gene: -; V gene: TRBV25-1; clone size: once; J gene: TRBJ2-2; CDR3 length: 13; CDR3 protein: CASSDTPPGELFF; CDR3 DNA: TGTGCCAGCAGTGATACGCCCCCCGGGGAGCTGTTTTTT
D gene: -; V gene: TRBV21-1; clone size: once; J gene: TRBJ2-7; CDR3 length: 18; CDR3 protein: CASSKFGLRDEPLYEQYF; CDR3 DNA: TGTGCCAGCAGCAAATTCGGTTTGCGGGACGAGCCCCTCTACGAGCAGTACTTC
D gene: -; V gene: TRBV27; clone size: once; J gene: TRBJ2-1; CDR3 length: 13; CDR3 protein: CASSFSRGNEQFF; CDR3 DNA: TGTGCCAGCAGTTTTTCCAGGGGCAATGAGCAGTTCTTC
D gene: TRBD2; V gene: TRBV28; clone size: -; J gene: TRBJ2-2; CDR3 length: 19; CDR3 protein: CASSLVRVRLAVNTGELFF; CDR3 DNA: TGTGCCAGCAGTTTGGTTCGGGTGCGACTAGCTGTTAACACCGGGGAGCTGTTTTTT
D gene: -; V gene: TRBV27; clone size: -; J gene: TRBJ2-7; CDR3 length: 14; CDR3 protein: CASSFGTSSYEQYF; CDR3 DNA: TGTGCCAGCAGTTTTGGGACTTCCTCCTACGAGCAGTACTTC
D gene: -; V gene: TRBV27; clone size: -; J gene: TRBJ2-7; CDR3 length: 15; CDR3 protein: CASTPTGVRSYEQYF; CDR3 DNA: TGTGCCAGCACCCCGACGGGAGTGAGGTCCTACGAGCAGTACTTC
D gene: -; V gene: TRBV30; clone size: -; J gene: TRBJ1-5; CDR3 length: 14; CDR3 protein: CAWSEIGSNQPQHF; CDR3 DNA: TGTGCCTGGAGTGAAATCGGGAGCAATCAGCCCCAGCATTTT
D gene: TRBD2; V gene: TRBV19; clone size: -; J gene: TRBJ2-2; CDR3 length: 16; CDR3 protein: CATSPGLAGDTGELFF; CDR3 DNA: TGTGCCACCAGTCCGGGTCTAGCGGGAGACACCGGGGAGCTGTTTTTT
D gene: TRBD1; V gene: TRBV5-6; clone size: -; J gene: TRBJ1-2; CDR3 length: 16; CDR3 protein: CASREKPGQGAYGYTF; CDR3 DNA: TGTGCCAGCAGAGAAAAACCGGGACAGGGGGCTTATGGCTACACCTTC
D gene: TRBD1; V gene: TRBV27; clone size: -; J gene: TRBJ1-4; CDR3 length: 15; CDR3 protein: CASSAQVAGGEKLFF; CDR3 DNA: TGTGCCAGCAGTGCCCAGGTTGCAGGGGGTGAAAAACTGTTTTTT
D gene: -; V gene: TRBV27; clone size: -; J gene: TRBJ2-1; CDR3 length: 13; CDR3 protein: CASRYSYYNEQFF; CDR3 DNA: TGTGCCAGCAGATATAGCTACTACAATGAGCAGTTCTTC
D gene: -; V gene: TRBV14; clone size: -; J gene: TRBJ2-1; CDR3 length: 12; CDR3 protein: CASSPWYNEQFF; CDR3 DNA: TGTGCCAGCAGCCCGTGGTACAATGAGCAGTTCTTC
D gene: -; V gene: TRBV7-8; clone size: -; J gene: TRBJ2-7; CDR3 length: 16; CDR3 protein: CASSLLVARPGDEQYF; CDR3 DNA: TGTGCCAGCAGCTTACTTGTAGCCAGACCCGGGGACGAGCAGTACTTC
D gene: -; V gene: TRBV27; clone size: once; J gene: TRBJ2-7; CDR3 length: 13; CDR3 protein: CASSTSDSYEQYF; CDR3 DNA: -
D gene: TRBD1; V gene: TRBV6-5; clone size: -; J gene: TRBJ1-1; CDR3 length: 14; CDR3 protein: CASSLGTENTEAFF; CDR3 DNA: TGTGCCAGCAGCCTGGGGACAGAGAACACTGAAGCTTTCTTT
D gene: TRBD2; V gene: TRBV30; clone size: -; J gene: TRBJ2-1; CDR3 length: 17; CDR3 protein: CAWSVVASGIPANEQFF; CDR3 DNA: TGTGCCTGGAGTGTAGTAGCTAGCGGGATACCGGCCAATGAGCAGTTCTTC
D gene: -; V gene: TRBV28; clone size: -; J gene: TRBJ1-1; CDR3 length: 18; CDR3 protein: CASSFPIGMGLFSAEAFF; CDR3 DNA: TGTGCCAGCAGTTTCCCGATCGGAATGGGTCTTTTTTCCGCTGAAGCTTTCTTT
D gene: -; V gene: TRBV7-9; clone size: -; J gene: TRBJ1-2; CDR3 length: 14; CDR3 protein: CASSLALMDYGYTF; CDR3 DNA: TGTGCCAGCAGCTTAGCGCTTATGGACTATGGCTACACCTTC
D gene: -; V gene: TRBV6-4; clone size: -; J gene: TRBJ2-3; CDR3 length: 13; CDR3 protein: CARRRDAPDTQYF; CDR3 DNA: TGTGCCAGGAGGCGGGACGCCCCAGATACGCAGTATTTT
D gene: -; V gene: TRBV10-3; clone size: -; J gene: TRBJ1-2; CDR3 length: 13; CDR3 protein: CAISDGLSGAYTF; CDR3 DNA: TGTGCCATCAGTGATGGCCTCTCAGGGGCCTACACCTTC
D gene: TRBD1; V gene: TRBV29-1; clone size: -; J gene: TRBJ2-1; CDR3 length: 12; CDR3 protein: CSVVGTVNEQFF; CDR3 DNA: TGCAGCGTTGTGGGGACAGTGAATGAGCAGTTCTTC
D gene: -; V gene: TRBV7-9; clone size: -; J gene: TRBJ2-7; CDR3 length: 13; CDR3 protein: CASRTGPTYEQYF; CDR3 DNA: TGTGCCAGCAGGACGGGACCTACCTACGAGCAGTACTTC
D gene: -; V gene: TRBV27; clone size: once; J gene: TRBJ2-7; CDR3 length: 11; CDR3 protein: CASSSPGEQYF; CDR3 DNA: TGTGCCAGCAGTTCCCCGGGCGAGCAGTACTTC
D gene: -; V gene: TRBV2; clone size: -; J gene: TRBJ2-2; CDR3 length: 14; CDR3 protein: CASSDRVASGELFF; CDR3 DNA: TGTGCCAGCAGTGATCGGGTTGCATCCGGGGAGCTGTTTTTT
D gene: -; V gene: TRBV21-1; clone size: once; J gene: TRBJ1-2; CDR3 length: 12; CDR3 protein: CASSRAAYGYTF; CDR3 DNA: TGTGCCAGCAGCAGGGCAGCCTATGGCTACACCTTC
D gene: -; V gene: TRBV19; clone size: once; J gene: TRBJ1-5; CDR3 length: 14; CDR3 protein: CASSLQPGNQPQHF; CDR3 DNA: TGTGCCAGTAGTCTACAACCCGGCAATCAGCCCCAGCATTTT
D gene: TRBD1; V gene: TRBV7-9; clone size: -; J gene: TRBJ2-5; CDR3 length: 12; CDR3 protein: CASRTGEETQYF; CDR3 DNA: TGTGCCAGCAGGACAGGGGAAGAGACCCAGTACTTC
D gene: -; V gene: TRBV21-1; clone size: -; J gene: TRBJ2-7; CDR3 length: 15; CDR3 protein: CASSIRDLIFYEQYF; CDR3 DNA: TGTGCCAGCAGCATTCGGGACCTTATATTCTACGAGCAGTACTTC
D gene: TRBD1; V gene: TRBV16; clone size: -; J gene: TRBJ1-5; CDR3 length: 15; CDR3 protein: CASSHPLTGGQPQHF; CDR3 DNA: TGTGCCAGCAGCCACCCCTTGACAGGGGGTCAGCCCCAGCATTTT
D gene: -; V gene: TRBV7-6; clone size: -; J gene: TRBJ2-7; CDR3 length: 12; CDR3 protein: CASSSRSYEQYF; CDR3 DNA: TGTGCCAGCAGCTCCAGGTCCTACGAGCAGTACTTC
D gene: -; V gene: TRBV5-6; clone size: -; J gene: TRBJ2-5; CDR3 length: 14; CDR3 protein: CASSPPRRQETQYF; CDR3 DNA: TGTGCCAGCAGCCCTCCAAGGAGACAAGAGACCCAGTACTTC
D gene: -; V gene: TRBV4-1; clone size: once; J gene: TRBJ2-1; CDR3 length: 15; CDR3 protein: CASRVDSASYNEQFF; CDR3 DNA: TGCGCCAGCAGGGTTGATAGCGCGTCCTACAATGAGCAGTTCTTC
D gene: -; V gene: TRBV29-1; clone size: -; J gene: TRBJ2-5; CDR3 length: 15; CDR3 protein: CSVEMEGRVGETQYF; CDR3 DNA: TGCAGCGTTGAAATGGAGGGGCGCGTAGGAGAGACCCAGTACTTC
D gene: TRBD1; V gene: TRBV5-6; clone size: -; J gene: TRBJ2-5; CDR3 length: 15; CDR3 protein: CASSPFGTGIRTQYF; CDR3 DNA: TGTGCCAGCAGCCCATTCGGGACAGGGATCAGGACCCAGTACTTC
D gene: -; V gene: TRBV25-1; clone size: -; J gene: TRBJ2-2; CDR3 length: 14; CDR3 protein: CASSEWDRAGELFF; CDR3 DNA: TGTGCCAGCAGTGAGTGGGATAGGGCCGGGGAGCTGTTTTTT
D gene: TRBD2; V gene: TRBV4-1; clone size: -; J gene: TRBJ2-1; CDR3 length: 16; CDR3 protein: CASSSGLAGGLNEQFF; CDR3 DNA: TGCGCCAGCAGCTCGGGACTAGCGGGAGGGTTAAATGAGCAGTTCTTC
D gene: TRBD1; V gene: TRBV5-1; clone size: once; J gene: TRBJ2-7; CDR3 length: 15; CDR3 protein: CASSLLWQGAYEQYF; CDR3 DNA: TGCGCCAGCAGCTTGTTATGGCAGGGGGCCTACGAGCAGTACTTC
D gene: -; V gene: TRBV14; clone size: -; J gene: TRBJ2-7; CDR3 length: 15; CDR3 protein: CASSHRTGSSYEQYF; CDR3 DNA: TGTGCCAGCAGCCATCGGACGGGGAGCTCCTACGAGCAGTACTTC
D gene: -; V gene: TRBV15; clone size: -; J gene: TRBJ2-3; CDR3 length: 15; CDR3 protein: CATSRREKITDTQYF; CDR3 DNA: TGTGCCACCAGCCGACGGGAAAAAATAACAGATACGCAGTATTTT
D gene: -; V gene: TRBV4-1; clone size: -; J gene: TRBJ1-5; CDR3 length: 16; CDR3 protein: CASSQGGTAGGQPQHF; CDR3 DNA: TGCGCCAGCAGCCAGGGGGGCACAGCTGGGGGTCAGCCCCAGCATTTT
D gene: TRBD2; V gene: TRBV6-5; clone size: -; J gene: TRBJ2-2; CDR3 length: 15; CDR3 protein: CASSLRLAGVGELFF; CDR3 DNA: TGTGCCAGCAGTCTGAGACTAGCGGGAGTCGGGGAGCTGTTTTTT
D gene: -; V gene: TRBV10-2; clone size: -; J gene: TRBJ2-1; CDR3 length: 16; CDR3 protein: CASSDGGRPAYNEQFF; CDR3 DNA: TGCGCCAGCAGTGATGGGGGACGCCCTGCCTACAATGAGCAGTTCTTC
D gene: -; V gene: TRBV27; clone size: -; J gene: TRBJ2-2; CDR3 length: 13; CDR3 protein: CASSLRGAGELFF; CDR3 DNA: TGTGCCAGCAGTCTCCGAGGGGCCGGGGAGCTGTTTTTT
D gene: TRBD1; V gene: TRBV4-1; clone size: -; J gene: TRBJ1-4; CDR3 length: 14; CDR3 protein: CASSLGQSEEKLFF; CDR3 DNA: TGCGCCAGCAGCTTGGGACAGTCGGAAGAAAAACTGTTTTTT
D gene: -; V gene: TRBV2; clone size: -; J gene: TRBJ1-2; CDR3 length: 15; CDR3 protein: CASSVGGASFYGYTF; CDR3 DNA: TGTGCCAGCAGTGTCGGAGGGGCGTCCTTCTATGGCTACACCTTC
D gene: TRBD1; V gene: TRBV6-5; clone size: -; J gene: TRBJ1-2; CDR3 length: 14; CDR3 protein: CASSYTGEDYGYTF; CDR3 DNA: TGTGCCAGCAGTTATACAGGGGAGGACTATGGCTACACCTTC
D gene: -; V gene: TRBV5-4; clone size: -; J gene: TRBJ2-2; CDR3 length: 12; CDR3 protein: CASIGDTGELFF; CDR3 DNA: TGTGCCAGCATTGGAGACACCGGGGAGCTGTTTTTT